Listed here are 30 T cell receptor beta chains from one sample, sequenced in a study of response to subunit inactivated influenza vaccine. TCRdb re-analysed the RT-PCR reads in MiXCR, keeping a single row per CDR3 protein. The table shows more than 500,000 distinct CDR3 sequences, with 11% occurring only once. Separately, the same data were catalogued under a study of T cells expressing NK-cell markers. That work states: The TCR beta cDNA came from 5'RACE template switching with UMIs.

Sequences were derived from PBMCs from blood, sampled on the day of vaccination. The source of these receptors is a man aged 50 to 60 who received an inactivated influenza vaccine.

This clonotype was detected only a few times. The chain is built from TRBV20-1 and TRBJ2-7, with 8 bases matching TRBD2. Trimming cost V 4 bases and J 3 bases; bases outside gene matches: 8. The germline CDR1 and CDR2 sequences are DFQATT and SNEGSKA (reference sequence). The CDR3 loop spans 14 amino acids. The CDR3 DNA reads as TGCAGTGCTAAAAGACGAGCGGGGGTCTACGAGCAGTACTTC. Translation: CSAKRRAGVYEQYF.

This rearrangement joins TRBV4-3 to TRBJ2-3, with D possibly being TRBD1 or TRBD2 (5 bases each). V lost 3 bases to trimming and J lost 0 bases, with 16 bases between them. This CDR3 is 17 amino acids long. Germline assignment: CDR1 LGHNA and CDR2 YSLEER. The CDR3 region is CASSQYSGGSSTDTQYF. The CDR3 DNA follows: TGCGCCAGCAGCCAGTATAGTGGGGGTTCTAGCACAGATACGCAGTATTTT.

The chain is built from TRBV9 and TRBJ1-6; no definite D call. The germline V gene encodes CDR1 SGDLS and CDR2 YYNGEE. The CDR3 totals 16 residues. V dropped 0 bases and J dropped 2 bases, with 9 bases sitting between them. The CDR3 DNA reads TGTGCCAGCAGCGTAGGGTGGGTGGCCTATAATTCACCCCTCCACTTT. This codes for CASSVGWVAYNSPLHF.

The gene calls are TRBV14 and TRBJ2-5; possibly TRBD1 for D (7 bases). V was pared by 2 bases and J by 1 base, with 23 bases between. The germline CDR1 and CDR2 sequences are SGHDN and FVKESK. The CDR3 length is 19 residues. The CDR3 bases are TGTGCCAGCAGCCAATGGGATTCATCAAGACAGGGAGGCCAAGAGACCCAGTACTTC. Translation: CASSQWDSSRQGGQETQYF. Full variable domain (rest looked up from reference TRBV14 and TRBJ2-5): EAGVTQFPSHSVIEKGQTVTLRCDPISGHDNLYWYRRVMGKEIKFLLHFVKESKQDESGMPNNRFLAERTGGTYSTLKVQPAELEDSGVYFCASSQWDSSRQGGQETQYFGPGTRLLVL.

This clonotype was seen only a few times. The V call is TRBV29-1, the J call TRBJ2-1; TRBD2 is a possible D gene (5 bases). Trimming removed 1 base from V and 0 bases from J, with 10 bases in between. The germline CDR1 and CDR2 sequences are SQVTM and ANQGSEA. The CDR3 is 15 amino acids. DNA of the CDR3: TGCAGCGTTGAAGTTCCGGGAAGCTCCTACAATGAGCAGTTCTTC. This gives the protein CSVEVPGSSYNEQFF.

This clonotype has only a few counts. The chain employs TRBV6-5 and TRBJ1-2, with 9 bases that match TRBD1. With V trimmed by 0 bases and J by 7 bases, 3 bases remained unmatched. The germline gives CDR1 MNHEY, CDR2 SVGAGI. The CDR3 consists of 14 residues. CDR3: CASSYSPDRGGYTF. CDR3 nucleotides: TGTGCCAGCAGTTACTCCCCGGACAGGGGTGGCTACACCTTC.

V gene TRBV30 combines with J gene TRBJ1-1, with TRBD1 matching over 7 bases. From germline, CDR1 is GTSNPN and CDR2 SVGIG (reference sequence). The CDR3 is made up of 13 amino acids. The V gene end was trimmed by 7 bases and the J gene end by 3 bases; junction bases not matched to a gene: 8. The CDR3 is CALGQLIYTEAFF. In DNA, the CDR3 is TGTGCCTTGGGACAGTTGATCTACACTGAAGCTTTCTTT. The full variable domain, rest sourced from reference TRBV30 and TRBJ1-1, is SQTIHQWPATLVQPVGSPLSLECTVEGTSNPNLYWYRQAAGRGLQLLFYSVGIGQISSEVPQNLSASRPQDRQFILSSKKLLLSDSGFYLCALGQLIYTEAFFGQGTRLTVV.

There are a few counts of this clonotype. J is TRBJ2-5 and V is TRBV10-3; no definite D call. V lost 2 bases, J lost 2 bases, and 3 bases lay in between. Germline CDR1 ENHRY, CDR2 SYGVKD. This CDR3 comprises 12 residues. Here the CDR3 reads CAISELQETQYF. As DNA, the CDR3 is TGTGCCATCAGTGAGCTGCAAGAGACCCAGTACTTC.

The chain couples TRBV6-2 or TRBV6-3 to TRBJ2-3; D ambiguous. CDR1 and CDR2 (germline): MNHEY, SVGEGT. The CDR3 consists of 15 residues. The germline V and J ends were trimmed by 4 bases and 2 bases, with 13 bases remaining between them. CDR3 sequence: CASSSLGRNTDTQYF. In nucleotides, the CDR3 is TGTGCCAGCAGTTCCCTCGGACGTAACACAGATACGCAGTATTTT.

This clonotype was counted at least ten times. This chain's CDR3 is CATSSTRTGSTEAFF. The CDR3 DNA sequence: TGTGCCACCAGTTCAACACGAACAGGGTCCACTGAAGCTTTCTTT. This sequence joins TRBV24-1 and TRBJ1-1, with D possibly being TRBD1 (6 bases). Trimming removed 6 bases from V and 4 bases from J, with 17 bases in between. CDR3 length: 15 amino acids. Germline lookup yields CDR1 KGHDR and CDR2 SFDVKD.

The rearrangement joins TRBV12-3 or TRBV12-4 to TRBJ2-7, with unresolved D. The CDR3 sequence is 15 residues long. The ends were cut back, 7 bases at V and 2 bases at J, with 18 bases in the middle. The CDR3 loop reads CASNRVGIHAYEQYF. The CDR3 DNA reads TGTGCCAGCAACCGGGTGGGGATTCATGCCTACGAGCAGTACTTC.

This clonotype was detected many times. The chain employs TRBV11-2 and TRBJ2-7; 7 bases agree with TRBD2. With 0 bases clipped from V and 4 bases from J, the junction kept 9 bases outside the gene matches. There are 16 residues in the CDR3. Germline V gene data show CDR1 as SGHAT and CDR2 as FQNNGV. In nucleotides, the CDR3 is TGTGCCAGCAGCTTAGATCCGGCTAGCGGCACATACGAGCAGTACTTC. As protein: CASSLDPASGTYEQYF.

This clonotype was seen repeatedly, ten times or more. The rearrangement uses TRBV19 and TRBJ2-2, with TRBD2 matching over 8 bases. Germline V gene data show CDR1 as LNHDA and CDR2 as SQIVND (reference sequence). This CDR3 comprises 15 residues. Trimming at V came to 4 bases and at J to 1 base, leaving 2 bases not matched to a gene. CDR3 region: CASSKLAVNTGELFF. The CDR3 nucleotides read TGTGCCAGTAGTAAACTAGCGGTGAACACCGGGGAGCTGTTTTTT.

This chain links TRBV6-2 or TRBV6-3 with TRBJ2-6, with 14 bases that match TRBD2. Per the germline V gene, CDR1 is MNHEY and CDR2 is SVGEGT. The CDR3 has 19 residues. Trimming cost V 7 bases and J 1 base; bases outside gene matches: 9. The CDR3: CASIPKGLAGGSGANVLTF. The CDR3 coding sequence is TGTGCCAGCATTCCAAAAGGACTAGCGGGAGGTTCTGGGGCCAACGTCCTGACTTTC.

The rearrangement uses TRBV5-5 and TRBJ1-5; D is undetermined. This CDR3 has 15 amino acids. The germline gives CDR1 SGHKS, CDR2 YYEKEE (reference sequence). The V gene lost 4 bases and the J gene lost 0 bases, with 11 bases spanning the gap. This CDR3 reads CASSDDGYSNQPQHF. CDR3 in DNA: TGTGCCAGCAGCGACGACGGTTATAGCAATCAGCCCCAGCATTTT.

This clonotype appeared a few times. V and J are TRBV20-1 and TRBJ2-1; 8 bases are a match to TRBD2. CDR1 is DFQATT, CDR2 SNEGSKA, per germline (reference sequence). J gave up 5 bases and V 6 bases, and 12 bases lay outside the gene matches. The CDR3 has 15 residues. In DNA form, the CDR3 reads TGCAGTGCCCCCCCCGGGGGGGCCGGAGACAATGAGCAGTTCTTC. It encodes CSAPPGGAGDNEQFF.

The CDR3 nucleotides are TGCAGCGGGGGAGGAGGGGACAGCTCCTACAATGAGCAGTTCTTC. Translating it yields CSGGGGDSSYNEQFF. J is TRBJ2-1 and V is TRBV29-1; weak D call: TRBD1 (7 bases). Trimming removed 7 bases at V and 0 bases at J, with 16 bases between. CDR1 SQVTM and CDR2 ANQGSEA come from the germline V gene. This CDR3 has 15 amino acids.

The table lists this clonotype with a few counts. The chain is built from TRBV12-3 or TRBV12-4 and TRBJ2-1; 8 bases match TRBD2. CDR3 length: 15 residues. The CDR3 spells CATRVGGASGDEQFF. The DNA for the CDR3 is TGTGCGACCCGTGTCGGGGGGGCCTCCGGGGATGAGCAGTTCTTC.

This clonotype turned up a few times. The chain links TRBV7-2 to TRBJ2-2; D not resolved. The CDR3 runs 15 residues. Germline CDR1 is SGHTA and CDR2 is FQGNSA. V lost 0 bases and J 7 bases, leaving 12 bases between the germline ends. CDR3 nucleotides: TGTGCCAGCAGCTTAGCGTTGTCCCGAGGCGGGGAGCTGTTTTTT. Its protein product is CASSLALSRGGELFF.

This clonotype was seen a few times. The chain combines TRBV27 with TRBJ2-1; 10 bases match TRBD2. This CDR3 region has 18 residues. Germline CDR1 MNHEY, CDR2 SMNVEV (reference sequence). With 4 bases clipped from V and 4 bases from J, the junction kept 13 bases outside the gene matches. The chain's CDR3 is CASSYSYTLAGYYNEQFF. DNA for the CDR3: TGTGCCAGCAGTTACTCCTACACACTAGCGGGATATTACAATGAGCAGTTCTTC.

V is TRBV29-1 and J is TRBJ2-7, with 9 bases matching TRBD1. CDR3 length: 14 amino acids. V lost 8 bases, J lost 2 bases, and 10 bases stayed unmatched. The germline V gene encodes CDR1 SQVTM and CDR2 ANQGSEA. The CDR3 coding sequence is TGCAGCATTATGGGACAGGGCAATCCCTACGAGCAGTACTTC. Its translation: CSIMGQGNPYEQYF.

This clonotype was recorded many times. This chain uses TRBV4-3 with TRBJ1-2; TRBD1 might be the D (5 bases). In germline, CDR1 is LGHNA, CDR2 YSLEER. V gave up 2 bases and J gave up 7 bases, with 14 bases separating them. This CDR3 has 14 residues. CDR3 sequence reads: CASSQSRGGSGYTF. CDR3 sequence (DNA): TGCGCCAGCAGCCAAAGCCGGGGGGGAAGTGGCTACACCTTC.

V and J are TRBV7-6 and TRBJ1-1, with a possible D match to TRBD1 (5 bases). The V gene's germline CDR1 is SGHVS and CDR2 FNYEAQ. CDR3 length: 13 amino acids. V was trimmed by 5 bases and J by 5 bases, leaving 12 bases between them. CDR3 amino acids: CASSPSWGTEAFF. The DNA of the CDR3 is TGTGCCAGCAGCCCTAGCTGGGGGACTGAAGCTTTCTTT.

The table lists this clonotype with a few counts. V gene TRBV5-1 combines with J gene TRBJ1-1, with D tentatively TRBD1 (6 bases). The V end lost 4 bases, the J end lost 1 base, and 20 bases lay between the germline ends. Germline loops: CDR1 SGHRS, CDR2 YFSETQ. This CDR3 has 17 amino acids. CDR3 bases: TGCGCCAGCAGCCAGGGGCAGGGATTGGGCCGGAACACTGAAGCTTTCTTT. It encodes CASSQGQGLGRNTEAFF.

This clonotype came up a few times. This chain links TRBV2 with TRBJ1-1; 8 positions match TRBD1. Trimming at V came to 6 bases and at J to 3 bases, leaving 9 bases not matched to a gene. Germline loops: CDR1 SNHLY, CDR2 FYNNEI. This CDR3 has 15 amino acids. The CDR3 is CASSTDRGHHTEAFF. CDR3 DNA sequence: TGTGCCAGCAGCACTGACAGGGGACATCACACTGAAGCTTTCTTT.

This clonotype was detected a few times. The genes are TRBV11-1 and TRBJ2-7, with unresolved D. The CDR3 contains 16 residues. Germline loops: CDR1 SGHAT, CDR2 FQDESV (reference sequence). V lost 3 bases to trimming and J lost 2 bases, with 17 bases between them. The DNA of the CDR3 is TGTGCCAGCAGCTTGTCGTCCAGCGTCCGTCCCTACGAGCAGTACTTC. It encodes CASSLSSSVRPYEQYF.

This clonotype was seen many times. The CDR3 nucleotides are TGTGCCAGCAGTCGAGGCAGGGCCACCCAAGAGACCCAGTACTTC. It specifies CASSRGRATQETQYF. V is TRBV28 and J is TRBJ2-5; D might be TRBD1 (5 bases). V lost 5 bases to trimming and J lost 1 base, with 14 bases between them. The germline CDR1 and CDR2 sequences are MDHEN and SYDVKM. The CDR3 extends over 15 amino acids.

The genes are TRBV6-6 and TRBJ2-5; no definite D call. The CDR3 is 12 amino acids. V dropped 5 bases and J dropped 5 bases, with 9 bases sitting between them. Germline CDR1 and CDR2: MNHNY and SVGAGI (reference sequence). Written as DNA, the CDR3 is TGTGCCAGCAGTCAAAGTTTGGAGACCCAGTACTTC. This sequence encodes CASSQSLETQYF.

The V and J genes are TRBV12-3 or TRBV12-4 and TRBJ1-5; no definite D call. Between the trimmed V and J ends, which lost 1 base and 2 bases, there was a span of 6 bases. This CDR3 region has 14 residues. CDR3 amino acids: CASSLGGRNQPQHF. In nucleotides, the CDR3 is TGTGCCAGCAGTTTAGGGGGTCGCAATCAGCCCCAGCATTTT.

The V and J genes are TRBV12-3 or TRBV12-4 and TRBJ2-3; the match to TRBD2 covers 7 bases. This CDR3 region has 14 residues. Unmatched junction bases numbered 6, after V lost 7 bases and J lost 2 bases. In DNA, the CDR3 is TGTGCCAGCACCCTCCTAGCGGCCACAGATACGCAGTATTTT. Translated: CASTLLAATDTQYF.